These T cell receptor beta chains were read from a single sample in a study of T-cell memory formation after mild COVID-19. TCRdb reprocessed the 5' RACE reads via MiXCR and lists one record per CDR3 protein. Here the sample spans roughly 380,000 distinct CDR3 sequences, 25% to 30% being singletons. The sequencing sample was made of PBMCs or a T cell subset sorted from them (not recorded which). The receptor set was obtained from an adult woman who had mild COVID-19 (a few samples of this study predate the infection). Cell type and time point are not known. The CDR3 runs from the conserved cysteine through the conserved F or W. A D gene is named only where the DNA matches it firmly. Clone sizes are given selectively: once, few, many, or a class where the clone is expanded.

v_call: TRBV6-6
j_call: TRBJ2-6
clone_size: few
d_call: TRBD1
cdr3_nt: TGTGCCAGCAGTTACTTTTCCGGGACAGCTAGCTCTGGGGCCAACGTCCTGACTTTC
cdr3_aa: CASSYFSGTASSGANVLTF

v_call: TRBV29-1
j_call: TRBJ1-2
clone_size: NA
d_call: NA
cdr3_nt: TGCAGCGTGGGGGCGAATTGGGGCTACACCTTC
cdr3_aa: CSVGANWGYTF

v_call: TRBV7-9
j_call: TRBJ1-4
clone_size: few
d_call: TRBD1
cdr3_nt: TGTGCCAGCAGCTTCCGGGACAGGGAAATTTTAACTAATGAAAAACTGTTTTTT
cdr3_aa: CASSFRDREILTNEKLFF

v_call: TRBV4-1
j_call: TRBJ2-7
clone_size: many
d_call: NA
cdr3_nt: TGCGCCAGCAGCCAGGCTATTACCAAGGGCGAGCAGTACTTC
cdr3_aa: CASSQAITKGEQYF

v_call: TRBV3-1
j_call: TRBJ2-1
clone_size: NA
d_call: TRBD2
cdr3_nt: TGTGCCAGCAGCCAATGGGGTTTAGCGGGGGGGCTTGGTGAGCAGTTCTTC
cdr3_aa: CASSQWGLAGGLGEQFF

v_call: TRBV29-1
j_call: TRBJ1-5
clone_size: NA
d_call: NA
cdr3_nt: TGCAGCGTTGCAGCAGGGGCTAATCAGCCCCAGCATTTT
cdr3_aa: CSVAAGANQPQHF

v_call: TRBV7-6
j_call: TRBJ1-1
clone_size: many
d_call: NA
cdr3_nt: TGTGCCAGCAGCTTAGTCGGGGTGGAGAACACTGAAGCTTTCTTT
cdr3_aa: CASSLVGVENTEAFF

v_call: TRBV20-1
j_call: TRBJ2-3
clone_size: few
d_call: TRBD1
cdr3_nt: TGCAGTGCTGGTGACAGGGGCACAGATACGCAGTATTTT
cdr3_aa: CSAGDRGTDTQYF

v_call: TRBV6-5
j_call: TRBJ2-3
clone_size: NA
d_call: NA
cdr3_nt: TGTGCCAGCAGCCTCTCGACAGTTCAAGATACGCAGTATTTT
cdr3_aa: CASSLSTVQDTQYF

v_call: TRBV7-9
j_call: TRBJ1-1
clone_size: NA
d_call: NA
cdr3_nt: TGTGCCAGCAGCTTGGCGGGGGGCAGGGTAATGAGGACTGAAGCTTTCTTT
cdr3_aa: CASSLAGGRVMRTEAFF

v_call: TRBV9
j_call: TRBJ2-5
clone_size: few
d_call: NA
cdr3_nt: TGTGCCAGCAGCGAAAAGGTCGACCTACTCCAAGAGACCCAGTACTTC
cdr3_aa: CASSEKVDLLQETQYF

v_call: TRBV7-8
j_call: TRBJ2-7
clone_size: NA
d_call: NA
cdr3_nt: TGTGCCAGCAGCCCCTGGGGGGAAACAGGGTACGAGCAGTACTTC
cdr3_aa: CASSPWGETGYEQYF

v_call: TRBV16
j_call: TRBJ2-1
clone_size: NA
d_call: TRBD2
cdr3_nt: TGTGCCAGCAGCCCCCGTCAGCGGGAGTACAATGAGCAGTTCTTC
cdr3_aa: CASSPRQREYNEQFF

v_call: TRBV12-3/TRBV12-4
j_call: TRBJ2-5
clone_size: NA
d_call: NA
cdr3_nt: TGTGCCAGCAGTTTAGGGCTCCTCAAGGCGCAAGAGACCCAGTACTTC
cdr3_aa: CASSLGLLKAQETQYF

v_call: TRBV2
j_call: TRBJ1-1
clone_size: NA
d_call: NA
cdr3_nt: TGTGCCAGCAGCGAACGGGGGGCTGAAGCTTTCTTT
cdr3_aa: CASSERGAEAFF

v_call: TRBV6-2/TRBV6-3
j_call: TRBJ1-2
clone_size: NA
d_call: NA
cdr3_nt: TGTGCCAGCAGCCGGGACACAAGGCTCGGCTACACCTTC
cdr3_aa: CASSRDTRLGYTF

v_call: TRBV7-8
j_call: TRBJ2-5
clone_size: NA
d_call: TRBD1
cdr3_nt: TGTGCCAGCAGCTTAAGGGCCGACAGGGGGGCCCAAGAGACCCAGTACTTC
cdr3_aa: CASSLRADRGAQETQYF

v_call: TRBV7-9
j_call: TRBJ2-2
clone_size: NA
d_call: NA
cdr3_nt: TGTGCCAGCAGCTCAACTAGCTTCGGGGAGCTGTTTTTT
cdr3_aa: CASSSTSFGELFF

v_call: TRBV3-1
j_call: TRBJ2-2
clone_size: many
d_call: TRBD1
cdr3_nt: TGTGCCAGCAGCCAAAGTGAGTCCCCCGACAGGGCTCCCGGGGAGCTGTTTTTT
cdr3_aa: CASSQSESPDRAPGELFF

v_call: TRBV9
j_call: TRBJ1-2
clone_size: NA
d_call: NA
cdr3_nt: TGTGCCAGCAGCGTAGAGGCAGGGACCTATGGCTACACCTTC
cdr3_aa: CASSVEAGTYGYTF

v_call: TRBV5-1
j_call: TRBJ1-6
clone_size: many
d_call: NA
cdr3_nt: TGCGCCAGCAGCTTGGATGCGGCGTCAACCCTTAATTCACCCCTCCACTTT
cdr3_aa: CASSLDAASTLNSPLHF

v_call: TRBV18
j_call: TRBJ2-3
clone_size: NA
d_call: NA
cdr3_nt: TGTGCCAGCTCACCACCATCCCCGGATACGCAGTATTTT
cdr3_aa: CASSPPSPDTQYF

v_call: TRBV10-3
j_call: TRBJ1-1
clone_size: NA
d_call: NA
cdr3_nt: TGTGCCATCAGGCGGGGGGGAACGAACACTGAAGCTTTCTTT
cdr3_aa: CAIRRGGTNTEAFF

v_call: TRBV3-1
j_call: TRBJ1-1
clone_size: NA
d_call: NA
cdr3_nt: TGTGCCAGCAGCCGCGGCGGGAGCCAGGCTTTCTTT
cdr3_aa: CASSRGGSQAFF

v_call: TRBV6-2/TRBV6-3
j_call: TRBJ2-3
clone_size: NA
d_call: TRBD1
cdr3_nt: TGTGCCAGCAGACCCCCGGGACAGGGAGCAGATACGCAGTATTTT
cdr3_aa: CASRPPGQGADTQYF

v_call: TRBV20-1
j_call: TRBJ1-5
clone_size: NA
d_call: NA
cdr3_nt: TGCAGTGCTAGAGATTATCAACGGTTCAATCAGCCCCAGCATTTT
cdr3_aa: CSARDYQRFNQPQHF

v_call: TRBV6-2/TRBV6-3
j_call: TRBJ2-7
clone_size: few
d_call: TRBD1
cdr3_nt: TGTGCCAGCAGTTACCCTCGACAGGGTAGCGACGAGCAGTACTTC
cdr3_aa: CASSYPRQGSDEQYF

v_call: TRBV12-3/TRBV12-4
j_call: TRBJ1-3
clone_size: few
d_call: NA
cdr3_nt: TGTGCCAGCAGTTTTAGGGGAAACACCATATATTTT
cdr3_aa: CASSFRGNTIYF

v_call: TRBV7-6
j_call: TRBJ2-7
clone_size: few
d_call: TRBD2
cdr3_nt: TGTGCCAGCAGCCCCGGACTAGGTGGCTACGAGCAGTACTTC
cdr3_aa: CASSPGLGGYEQYF

v_call: TRBV3-1
j_call: TRBJ1-6
clone_size: NA
d_call: NA
cdr3_nt: TGTGCCAGCAGCGTGGCAGACGGATTACCCCTCCACTTT
cdr3_aa: CASSVADGLPLHF

v_call: TRBV7-6
j_call: TRBJ2-3
clone_size: NA
d_call: NA
cdr3_nt: TGTGCCAGCAGCTTAGTCGGGTTTGATACGCAGTATTTT
cdr3_aa: CASSLVGFDTQYF

v_call: TRBV3-1
j_call: TRBJ1-5
clone_size: few
d_call: TRBD1
cdr3_nt: TGTGCCAGCAGCCAAGATCGCGGGACAGGGGTTCAGCCCCAGCATTTT
cdr3_aa: CASSQDRGTGVQPQHF

v_call: TRBV2
j_call: TRBJ1-1
clone_size: NA
d_call: NA
cdr3_nt: TGTGCCAGCAGTGTTGGGCCCCTGGCAGCTTTCTTT
cdr3_aa: CASSVGPLAAFF

v_call: TRBV27
j_call: TRBJ2-2
clone_size: NA
d_call: NA
cdr3_nt: TGTGCCAGCAGTCAAACCGACCCCTTTGGCACCGGGGAGCTGTTTTTT
cdr3_aa: CASSQTDPFGTGELFF

v_call: TRBV28
j_call: TRBJ2-7
clone_size: few
d_call: TRBD1
cdr3_nt: TGTGCCAGCAGTTTATCAGTGGGACAGAACTCCTACGAGCAGTACTTC
cdr3_aa: CASSLSVGQNSYEQYF

v_call: TRBV20-1
j_call: TRBJ1-5
clone_size: many
d_call: NA
cdr3_nt: TGCAGTGCTCGGACGGGCAGTAATCAGCCCCAGCATTTT
cdr3_aa: CSARTGSNQPQHF

v_call: TRBV6-1
j_call: TRBJ2-7
clone_size: few
d_call: NA
cdr3_nt: TGTGCCAGCAGTGAGGGGAGTCTAGACGAGCAGTACTTC
cdr3_aa: CASSEGSLDEQYF

v_call: TRBV12-3/TRBV12-4
j_call: TRBJ2-5
clone_size: NA
d_call: TRBD2
cdr3_nt: TGTGCCAGCAGTTGGCGGCTAGCGGGAGGAGGGGAGACCCAGTACTTC
cdr3_aa: CASSWRLAGGGETQYF

v_call: TRBV27
j_call: TRBJ2-5
clone_size: NA
d_call: TRBD2
cdr3_nt: TGTGCCAGCAGTTCGACTAGCGCGCAAGAGACCCAGTACTTC
cdr3_aa: CASSSTSAQETQYF

v_call: TRBV5-5
j_call: TRBJ1-5
clone_size: NA
d_call: NA
cdr3_nt: TGTGCCAGCAGCTTGAGAGGGGGGGGCAATCAGCCCCAGCATTTT
cdr3_aa: CASSLRGGGNQPQHF

v_call: TRBV7-9
j_call: TRBJ2-5
clone_size: few
d_call: NA
cdr3_nt: TGTGCCAGCAGCTTAGATTTGGCCGACCAGGAGACCCAGTACTTC
cdr3_aa: CASSLDLADQETQYF

v_call: TRBV7-9
j_call: TRBJ2-7
clone_size: NA
d_call: TRBD2
cdr3_nt: TGTGCCAGCAGCTTATTACTAGCGTCTAGGTACGAGCAGTACTTC
cdr3_aa: CASSLLLASRYEQYF

v_call: TRBV12-3/TRBV12-4
j_call: TRBJ2-6
clone_size: NA
d_call: NA
cdr3_nt: TGTGCCAGCAGTTTCGCGGCGAGTCGCTCTGGGGCCAACGTCCTGACTTTC
cdr3_aa: CASSFAASRSGANVLTF

v_call: TRBV10-3
j_call: TRBJ2-5
clone_size: few
d_call: NA
cdr3_nt: TGTGCCATCAGTGATCCGAACCAAGAGACCCAGTACTTC
cdr3_aa: CAISDPNQETQYF

v_call: TRBV7-8
j_call: TRBJ2-2
clone_size: few
d_call: TRBD2
cdr3_nt: TGTGCCAGCAGCCAAGGCCCGAGCGGGGGATTTGGCGGGGAGCTGTTTTTT
cdr3_aa: CASSQGPSGGFGGELFF

v_call: TRBV4-1
j_call: TRBJ2-5
clone_size: NA
d_call: NA
cdr3_nt: TGCGCCAGCAGCCAACCTAGGTACCAAGAGACCCAGTACTTC
cdr3_aa: CASSQPRYQETQYF

v_call: TRBV7-9
j_call: TRBJ2-3
clone_size: few
d_call: NA
cdr3_nt: TGTGCCAGCAGCTTCACGGGGATCACAGATACGCAGTATTTT
cdr3_aa: CASSFTGITDTQYF

v_call: TRBV7-2
j_call: TRBJ2-7
clone_size: few
d_call: NA
cdr3_nt: TGTGCCAGCGCCCCGGGCCTCAGCTCCTACGAGCAGTACTTC
cdr3_aa: CASAPGLSSYEQYF